One and the same sample provided the 9 T cell receptor beta chains below, sequenced in a study of blood T cell repertoires in COVID-19. The data were produced by immunoSEQ multiplex PCR, yet TCRdb's version contains in-frame clones alone and is incomplete. The repertoire holds approximately 480,000 clones, roughly 87% seen once, with roughly 0.72% in the top ten. The sequencing sample was made of PBMCs or T cells enriched from blood (not recorded which). These receptors all come from a woman in her late teens or twenties who had recovered from COVID-19.

The chain has TRBV9 and TRBJ1-1, with a possible D match to TRBD1 (6 bases). This CDR3 spans 13 amino acids. Trimming took off 4 bases at V and 2 bases at J, with 9 bases between the two ends. The germline gives CDR1 SGDLS, CDR2 YYNGEE. In DNA, the CDR3 is TGTGCCAGCAGCCCACAGGGTAACACTGAAGCTTTCTTT. As protein: CASSPQGNTEAFF.

This chain links TRBV5-1 with TRBJ2-5, with TRBD2 matching 14 bases. Looked up from germline, CDR1 is SGHRS and CDR2 is YFSETQ. After removal of 3 bases from V and 5 bases from J, the junction contained 6 bases not matched to a gene. This CDR3 is 16 amino acids long. The CDR3 loop reads CASSSMTSGGDETQYF. The CDR3 DNA sequence: TGCGCCAGCAGCTCGATGACTAGCGGGGGGGATGAGACCCAGTACTTC.

The chain is built from TRBV7-8 and TRBJ2-3, with TRBD2 matching over 8 bases. Trimming at V came to 6 bases and at J to 3 bases, leaving 5 bases not matched to a gene. CDR3 length equals 14 residues. Germline V CDR1 and CDR2: SGHVS, FQNEAQ. Here the CDR3 reads CASRRGLGTDTQYF. In DNA form, the CDR3 reads TGTGCCAGCAGACGGGGACTAGGAACAGATACGCAGTATTTT.

The CDR3 region has the DNA TGTGCCAGTAGTAGGACCGGGACAGGGGGCATGGAGACCCAGTACTTC. Protein: CASSRTGTGGMETQYF. The chain carries TRBV19 and TRBJ2-5, with TRBD1 matching 12 bases. Losses at the gene ends were 4 bases for V and 5 bases for J; bases not matched to a gene: 8. Germline V lookup: CDR1 LNHDA, CDR2 SQIVND (reference sequence). The CDR3 covers 16 residues.

This clone showed up just a few times. J is TRBJ2-3 and V is TRBV4-2, with 12 bases matching TRBD2. The CDR3 totals 20 residues. Per the germline V gene, CDR1 is LGHNA and CDR2 is YNFKEQ. J lost 4 bases, V lost 0 bases, and 14 bases had no gene match. The CDR3 DNA sequence: TGTGCCAGCAGCCAAGACCCGGCTCGGGCTAGCGGGGGGGCCGCAGATACGCAGTATTTT. Residues: CASSQDPARASGGAADTQYF.

This clone showed up just once. This chain links TRBV10-1 with TRBJ2-3, with TRBD1 matching over 10 bases. With V trimmed by 6 bases and J by 5 bases, 5 bases remained unmatched. CDR3 length: 14 amino acids. The V gene's germline CDR1 is WNHNN and CDR2 SYGVQD (reference sequence). CDR3 sequence: CASSGTGVQDTQYF. The CDR3, as DNA: TGCGCCAGCAGCGGGACAGGGGTCCAAGATACGCAGTATTTT.

Here the CDR3 reads CASSLGDLEQYF. The CDR3 region has the DNA TGTGCCAGCAGCTTGGGCGACCTTGAGCAGTACTTC. The V gene is TRBV3-1 (or the pseudogene TRBV3-2), the J gene TRBJ2-7; no clear D. The germline V gene encodes CDR1 LGHDT and CDR2 YNNKEL (reference sequence). This CDR3 region has 12 residues. Trimming took off 5 bases at V and 7 bases at J, with 12 bases between the two ends.

J is TRBJ2-7 and V is TRBV27; 10 nucleotides line up with TRBD1. Trimming took 10 bases from V and 2 from J; bases not matched to a gene: 5. The CDR3 is made up of 13 amino acids. From germline, CDR1 is MNHEY and CDR2 SMNVEV (reference sequence). The CDR3 nucleotides are TGTGCCACCAGGGGGACAGGGGCCTACGAGCAGTACTTC. Translated, it gives CATRGTGAYEQYF.

The CDR3: CASSKGGSTDTQYF. The CDR3 coding sequence is TGTGCCAGCAGTAAGGGAGGTAGCACAGATACGCAGTATTTT. This chain uses TRBV2 with TRBJ2-3, with D possibly matching TRBD2 (6 bases). Trimming stripped 5 bases from V and 0 bases from J, with 9 bases between. CDR3 length equals 14 residues. From germline, CDR1 is SNHLY and CDR2 FYNNEI. The full variable domain, its missing parts supplied by reference TRBV2 and TRBJ2-3, is EPEVTQTPSHQVTQMGQEVILRCVPISNHLYFYWYRQILGQKVEFLVSFYNNEISEKSEIFDDQFSVERPDGSNFTLKIRSTKLEDSAMYFCASSKGGSTDTQYFGPGTRLTVL.